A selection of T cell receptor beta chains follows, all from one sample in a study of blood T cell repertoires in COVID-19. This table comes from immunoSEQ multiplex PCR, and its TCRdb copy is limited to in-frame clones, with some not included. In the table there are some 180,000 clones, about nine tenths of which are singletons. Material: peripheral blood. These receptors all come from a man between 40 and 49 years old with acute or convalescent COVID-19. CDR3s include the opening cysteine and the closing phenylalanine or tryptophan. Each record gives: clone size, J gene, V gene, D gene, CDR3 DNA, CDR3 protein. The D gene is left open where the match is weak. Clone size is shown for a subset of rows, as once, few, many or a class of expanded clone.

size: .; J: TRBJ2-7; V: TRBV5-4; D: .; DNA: TGTGCCAGCAGCTTGGGTCAGGGGAACTACGAGCAGTACTTC; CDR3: CASSLGQGNYEQYF
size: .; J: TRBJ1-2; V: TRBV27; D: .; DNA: TGTGCCAGCAGTTTACAAGGGGGACAACGCTATGGCTACACCTTC; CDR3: CASSLQGGQRYGYTF
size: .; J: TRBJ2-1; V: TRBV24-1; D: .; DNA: TGTGCCACCAGTGATGATAACAGGGTAAATGAGCAGTTCTTC; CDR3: CATSDDNRVNEQFF
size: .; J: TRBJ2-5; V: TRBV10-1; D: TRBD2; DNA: TGCGCCAGCAGTGAGTCGGCGGGGGGGCGCGAGACCCAGTACTTC; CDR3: CASSESAGGRETQYF
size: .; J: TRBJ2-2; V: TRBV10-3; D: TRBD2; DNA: TGTGCCATCCGGGACTACCTCACCGGGGAGCTGTTTTTT; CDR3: CAIRDYLTGELFF
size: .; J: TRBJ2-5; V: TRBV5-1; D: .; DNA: TGCGCCAGCAGCGCCGGGAAAGGAGGAAGAGAGACCCAGTACTTC; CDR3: CASSAGKGGRETQYF
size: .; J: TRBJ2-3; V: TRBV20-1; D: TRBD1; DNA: TGCAGTGCGAGGACAGGGTCTACGCAGTATTTT; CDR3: CSARTGSTQYF
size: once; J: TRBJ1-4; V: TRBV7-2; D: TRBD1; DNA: TGTGCCAGCAGCTCAAGGGGGACAGGGGGCTTCACTAATGAAAAACTGTTTTTT; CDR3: CASSSRGTGGFTNEKLFF
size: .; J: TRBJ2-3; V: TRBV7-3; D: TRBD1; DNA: TGTGCCAGCGGAGACGGGACAGGGGATTCGGATACGCAGTATTTT; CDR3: CASGDGTGDSDTQYF
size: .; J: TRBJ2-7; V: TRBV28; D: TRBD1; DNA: TGTGCCAGCAGTTTGCCGGGACAGGGGGTTGTCTACGAGCAGTACTTC; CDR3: CASSLPGQGVVYEQYF
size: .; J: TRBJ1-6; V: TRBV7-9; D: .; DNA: TGTGCCAGCAGCTTAGAGCAGGGGTCAAATTCACCCCTCCACTTT; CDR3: CASSLEQGSNSPLHF
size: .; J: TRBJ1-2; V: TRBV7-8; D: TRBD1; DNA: TGTGCCAGCAGCTTAGCGGGGTCGACAGGGTTGGATGGCTACACCTTC; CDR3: CASSLAGSTGLDGYTF
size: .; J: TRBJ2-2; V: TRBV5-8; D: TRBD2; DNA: TGTGCCAGCAGCTTGACTAGCGGGACGAACACCGGGGAGCTGTTTTTT; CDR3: CASSLTSGTNTGELFF
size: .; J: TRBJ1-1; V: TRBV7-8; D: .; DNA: TGTGCCAGCAGCTTAGGGGGACACTCTGAAGCTTTCTTT; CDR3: CASSLGGHSEAFF
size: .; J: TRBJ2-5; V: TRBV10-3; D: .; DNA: TGTGCCATCAGTGAGTCGCCGTCAGGACAAGAGACCCAGTACTTC; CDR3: CAISESPSGQETQYF
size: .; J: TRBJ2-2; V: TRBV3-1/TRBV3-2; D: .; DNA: TGTGCCAGCAGCCTGGTAGTTGGCGGGGAGCTGTTTTTT; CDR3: CASSLVVGGELFF
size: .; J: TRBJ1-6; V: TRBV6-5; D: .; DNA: TGTGCCAGCAGTTCCGCGAGAACCCATAATTCACCCCTCCACTTT; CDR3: CASSSARTHNSPLHF
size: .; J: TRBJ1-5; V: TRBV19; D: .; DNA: TGTGCCACGGGGAGGGCGATGGATCAGCCCCAGCATTTT; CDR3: CATGRAMDQPQHF
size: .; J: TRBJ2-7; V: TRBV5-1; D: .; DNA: TGCGCCAGCAGCTTGGCCTTTGGCGGGGGCCTCTACGAGCAGTACTTC; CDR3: CASSLAFGGGLYEQYF
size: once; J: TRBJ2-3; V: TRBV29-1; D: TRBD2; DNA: TGCAGCGGGTCCCTTCTGAGCGGGGGGATCATCACAGATACGCAGTATTTT; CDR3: CSGSLLSGGIITDTQYF
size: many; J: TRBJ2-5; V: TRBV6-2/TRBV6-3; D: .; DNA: TGTGCCAGCAGTTACCTACCGACAGGAAGGGAGACCCAGTACTTC; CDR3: CASSYLPTGRETQYF
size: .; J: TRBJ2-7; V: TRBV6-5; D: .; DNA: TGTGCCAGCGGCTCTGATGTCTCCTACGAGCAGTACTTC; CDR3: CASGSDVSYEQYF
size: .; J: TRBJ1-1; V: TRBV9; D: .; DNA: TGTGCCAGCAGCCCCGAGGGGGACACTGAAGCTTTCTTT; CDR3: CASSPEGDTEAFF
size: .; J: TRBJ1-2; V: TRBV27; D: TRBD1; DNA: TGTGCCAGCAGTCCCAGCCTATCTACAGGGGGCGTAATCTATGGCTACACCTTC; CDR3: CASSPSLSTGGVIYGYTF
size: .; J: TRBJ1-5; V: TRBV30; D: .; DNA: TGTGCCTGGAGTTCACAGGGCCATCAGCCCCAGCATTTT; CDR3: CAWSSQGHQPQHF
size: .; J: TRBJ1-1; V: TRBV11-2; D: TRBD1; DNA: TGTGCCAGCAGCTTAGATCGGACAGGTAGGGACACTGAAGCTTTCTTT; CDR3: CASSLDRTGRDTEAFF
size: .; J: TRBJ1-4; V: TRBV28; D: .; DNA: TGTGCCAGCAGCGGGCAGGGTTTTTCAACTAATGAAAAACTGTTTTTT; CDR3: CASSGQGFSTNEKLFF
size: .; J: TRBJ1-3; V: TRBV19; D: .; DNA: TGTGCCAGTAGTACGACAGGTATCTCTGGAAACACCATATATTTT; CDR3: CASSTTGISGNTIYF
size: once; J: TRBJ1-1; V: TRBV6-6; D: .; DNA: TGTGCCAGCAGTCGAGCTTTGGGCCCCGGGAACACTGAAGCTTTCTTT; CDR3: CASSRALGPGNTEAFF
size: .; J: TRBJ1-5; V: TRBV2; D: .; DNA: TGTGCCAGCAGTACCCTTCGGGGAAGCGATCAGCCCCAGCATTTT; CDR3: CASSTLRGSDQPQHF
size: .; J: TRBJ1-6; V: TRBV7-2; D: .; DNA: TGTGCCAGCAGCTTAGCCACGACACATTCACCCCTCCACTTT; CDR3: CASSLATTHSPLHF
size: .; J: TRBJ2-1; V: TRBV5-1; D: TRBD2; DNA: TGCGCCAGCTCCGGGCGGGGGGGCGCGGATGAGCAGTTCTTC; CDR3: CASSGRGGADEQFF
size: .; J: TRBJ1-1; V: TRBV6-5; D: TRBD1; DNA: TGTGCCAGCAGTTTCCTGACAGGGGGCACTGAAGCTTTCTTT; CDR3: CASSFLTGGTEAFF
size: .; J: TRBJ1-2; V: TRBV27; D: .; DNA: TGTGCCAGCGGAATGCGACAGGCTCAGGGCTACACCTTC; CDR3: CASGMRQAQGYTF
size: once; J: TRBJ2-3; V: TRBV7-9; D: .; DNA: TGTGCCAGCAGCTTTGGCAGATTCACAGATACGCAGTATTTT; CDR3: CASSFGRFTDTQYF
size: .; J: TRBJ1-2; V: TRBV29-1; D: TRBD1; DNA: TGCAGCGTTGTAGGTCGCGCGGGGACAGGGGCCTATGGCTACACCTTC; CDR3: CSVVGRAGTGAYGYTF
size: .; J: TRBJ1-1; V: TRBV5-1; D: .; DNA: TGCGCCAGCAGCTTGGAAGGAGGGATCAACACTGAAGCTTTCTTT; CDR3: CASSLEGGINTEAFF
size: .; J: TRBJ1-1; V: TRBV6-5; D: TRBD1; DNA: TGTGCCAGCACCGGGACAGAGAACACTGAAGCTTTCTTT; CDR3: CASTGTENTEAFF
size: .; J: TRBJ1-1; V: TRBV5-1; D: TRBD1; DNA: TGCGCCAGCAGCTTACGGGACAGGGGTAAGACTGAAGCTTTCTTT; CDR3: CASSLRDRGKTEAFF
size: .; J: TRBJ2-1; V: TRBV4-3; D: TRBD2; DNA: TGCGCCAGCAGCCACCCGGGACTAGCAGGATTCAATGAGCAGTTCTTC; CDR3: CASSHPGLAGFNEQFF
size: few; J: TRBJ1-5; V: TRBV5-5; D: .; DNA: TGTGCCAGCAGCTTGGCAGGGGGCAATCAGCCCCAGCATTTT; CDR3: CASSLAGGNQPQHF
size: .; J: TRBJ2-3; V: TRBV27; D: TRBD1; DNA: TGTGCCAGCAGTTTAATATGGGACAGGTCGGCAGATACGCAGTATTTT; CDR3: CASSLIWDRSADTQYF
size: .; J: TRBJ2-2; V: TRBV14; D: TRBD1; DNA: TGTGCCAGCAGCCAAGGCCGGGACAGGGGCTGGGATACCGGGGAGCTGTTTTTT; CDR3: CASSQGRDRGWDTGELFF
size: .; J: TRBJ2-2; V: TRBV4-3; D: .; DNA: TGCGCCAGCAGCCAAGGTGGCAACAGGGCCCTGAACACCGGGGAGCTGTTTTTT; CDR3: CASSQGGNRALNTGELFF
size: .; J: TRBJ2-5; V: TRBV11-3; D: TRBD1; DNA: TGTGCCAGCAGCTTAGGAGACAGGGGGCAAGAGACCCAGTACTTC; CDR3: CASSLGDRGQETQYF
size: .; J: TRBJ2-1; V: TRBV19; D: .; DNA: TGTGCCAGTAGTTCAGACAGTTCCCCCTACAATGAGCAGTTCTTC; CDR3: CASSSDSSPYNEQFF
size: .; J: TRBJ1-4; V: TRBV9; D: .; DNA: TGTGCCAGCAGCGTAGGGCCAGGTGGGGAAAAACTGTTTTTT; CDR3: CASSVGPGGEKLFF
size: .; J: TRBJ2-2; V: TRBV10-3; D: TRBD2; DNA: TGTGCCATCAGTGCGTCGGGACTAGCGGGAGCGAACACCGGGGAGCTGTTTTTT; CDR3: CAISASGLAGANTGELFF